This T cell receptor beta chain is from a study of T cells expressing NK-cell markers. With the 5' RACE reads reprocessed, TCRdb shows one record per CDR3 protein and no DNA. This sample's table reports more than 400,000 distinct CDR3 sequences. The CDR3 is 19 amino acids. In germline, CDR1 is LGHDT, CDR2 YNNKEL (reference sequence). The sequenced sample was blood T cells: a sorted CD56 or NKG2C T cell subset, CD4+ or CD8+ T cells, or bulk PBMC T cells (not recorded which). The clonotype comes from a woman between 18 and 70 years old in good health. This chain joins TRBV3-1 and TRBJ2-6. CDR3 protein: CASSPHSQVRRSGANVLTF. Based on the CDR3 plus reference TRBV3-1 and TRBJ2-6, the full variable domain is DTAVSQTPKYLVTQMGNDKSIKCEQNLGHDTMYWYKQDSKKFLKIMFSYNNKELIINETVPNRFSPKSPDKAHLNLHINSLELGDSAVYFCASSPHSQVRRSGANVLTFGAGSRLTVL.